These 16 T cell receptor beta chains originate from one sample sequenced in a study of cytomegalovirus exposure and HLA in healthy donors. Amplification used 60 Vbeta primers and 13 Jbeta primers. Only in-frame clones appear in the TCRdb table, and some are missing; sequencing was by immunoSEQ multiplex PCR. The table for this sample gives 45,000 to 55,000 clones. The specimen was PBMCs. The receptors stem from a man in his forties in good health and CMV-seropositive.

This sequence joins TRBV19 and TRBJ1-1, with 7 bases aligning to TRBD1. CDR3 length: 12 amino acids. After removal of 2 bases from V and 10 bases from J, the junction contained 4 bases not matched to a gene. Germline loops: CDR1 LNHDA, CDR2 SQIVND (reference sequence). For the CDR3, the DNA is TGTGCCAGTAGTATAAGGGGGCTGGGAGCTTTCTTT. Translation: CASSIRGLGAFF. The variable domain in full, with the rest retrieved from reference TRBV19 and TRBJ1-1, is DGGITQSPKYLFRKEGQNVTLSCEQNLNHDAMYWYRQDPGQGLRLIYYSQIVNDFQKGDIAEGYSVSREKKESFPLTVTSAQKNPTAFYLCASSIRGLGAFFGQGTRLTVV.

Regarding this clone: Other DNA sequences in this specimen translate into the identical CDR3. The rearrangement uses TRBV9 and TRBJ1-1, with a weak D call TRBD1 (5 bases). V lost 3 bases and J lost 0, with 6 bases in between. This CDR3 has 13 residues. The germline V gene has CDR1 SGDLS and CDR2 YYNGEE. The CDR3 is CASSGQMNTEAFF. CDR3 DNA: TGTGCCAGCAGCGGACAGATGAACACTGAAGCTTTCTTT.

V gene TRBV6-4 combines with J gene TRBJ2-7; D perhaps matches TRBD1 (5 bases). Germline lookup yields CDR1 MRHNA and CDR2 SNTAGT. The CDR3 contains 14 residues. V was pared by 3 bases and J by 1 base, with 10 bases between. For the CDR3, the DNA is TGTGCCAGCAGTGAAGGGGAAGGGTCCTACGAGCAGTACTTC. Its protein is CASSEGEGSYEQYF.

The V gene is TRBV18, the J gene TRBJ1-4; possible D gene TRBD1, 5 bases. CDR1 and CDR2 from the germline V gene are KGHSH and LQKENI. The V gene lost 0 bases and the J gene lost 10 bases, with 9 bases spanning the gap. The CDR3 spans 13 residues. This CDR3 reads CASSPPTVRKLFF. The CDR3 DNA is TGTGCCAGCTCACCACCGACAGTGCGAAAACTGTTTTTT.

This sequence joins TRBV15 and TRBJ2-2, with 10 bases identical to TRBD2. The trim removed 0 bases at V and 4 bases at J, leaving 5 bases unmatched. Germline CDR1 reads LNHNV; CDR2 reads YYDKDF (reference sequence). The CDR3 totals 17 residues. CDR3 in DNA: TGTGCCACCAGCAGAGATCTAGCGGGGGAGGTCACCGGGGAGCTGTTTTTT. Residues: CATSRDLAGEVTGELFF.

J is TRBJ1-2 and V is TRBV6-1; unclear D gene. V was cut by 10 bases and J by 4 bases, with 13 bases left in between. The CDR3 totals 12 residues. Germline V gene lookup returns CDR1 MNHNS and CDR2 SASEGT. CDR3 coding DNA: TGTGCCACTGCGTACAGCATCTATGGCTACACCTTC. Translating gives CATAYSIYGYTF.

The chain couples TRBV6-5 to TRBJ2-1; no reliable D call. Germline V gene sequence: CDR1 MNHEY, CDR2 SVGAGI. The length of the CDR3 is 14 residues. Trimming shortened V by 6 bases and J by 0 bases, and 9 bases separated the two germline ends. DNA for the CDR3: TGTGCCAGCAGCGCGCAAAGCTCCTACAATGAGCAGTTCTTC. Translating gives CASSAQSSYNEQFF.

The genes are TRBV5-1 and TRBJ2-3; 8 bases fit TRBD1. The V gene's germline CDR1 is SGHRS and CDR2 YFSETQ. Trimming took 4 bases from V and 3 from J; bases not matched to a gene: 7. The CDR3 is 15 amino acids. The CDR3: CASSGGQGQTDTQYF. CDR3 coding DNA: TGCGCCAGCAGCGGCGGACAGGGCCAGACAGATACGCAGTATTTT. The variable domain in full, completed from reference TRBV5-1 and TRBJ2-3, reads KAGVTQTPRYLIKTRGQQVTLSCSPISGHRSVSWYQQTPGQGLQFLFEYFSETQRNKGNFPGRFSGRQFSNSRSEMNVSTLELGDSALYLCASSGGQGQTDTQYFGPGTRLTVL.

The chain joins TRBV5-1 to TRBJ2-2; TRBD2 matches 7 bases. The CDR3 loop spans 13 amino acids. Germline values: CDR1 SGHRS, CDR2 YFSETQ. V dropped 3 bases and J dropped 5; count of bases not matched to a gene: 1. DNA of the CDR3: TGCGCCAGCAGCTGGGGAGGGACCGGGGAGCTGTTTTTT. Its translation: CASSWGGTGELFF.

The genes are TRBV28 and TRBJ2-7, with 7 bases identical to TRBD1. This CDR3 spans 14 amino acids. Trimming cost V 5 bases and J 2 bases; bases outside gene matches: 6. Germline V gene lookup returns CDR1 MDHEN and CDR2 SYDVKM. Here the CDR3 reads CASSTDRLTYEQYF. As DNA, the CDR3 is TGTGCCAGCAGTACGGACAGGCTTACCTACGAGCAGTACTTC.

The V and J genes are TRBV25-1 and TRBJ2-5, with 8 bases that match TRBD1. The CDR3 has 14 residues. Looked up from germline, CDR1 is MGHDK and CDR2 is SYGVNS. J lost 5 bases, V lost 5 bases, and 7 bases had no gene match. As DNA, the CDR3 is TGTGCCAGCAGTTCGGACAGGGCGGGGGAGACCCAGTACTTC. This encodes CASSSDRAGETQYF. The full variable domain, completed using reference TRBV25-1 and TRBJ2-5, is EADIYQTPRYLVIGTGKKITLECSQTMGHDKMYWYQQDPGMELHLIHYSYGVNSTEKGDLSSESTVSRIRTEHFPLTLESARPSHTSQYLCASSSDRAGETQYFGPGTRLLVL.

The gene calls are TRBV2 and TRBJ1-2, with 7 bases lining up with TRBD1. Germline-derived CDR1 and CDR2 are SNHLY and FYNNEI. Germline trimming cut 8 bases from V and 2 bases from J; bases unmatched to any gene: 5. The CDR3 is 13 amino acids. Here the CDR3 reads CASRQGPNYGYTF. CDR3 bases: TGTGCCAGCCGACAGGGACCCAACTATGGCTACACCTTC.

V usage is TRBV5-5 and J usage is TRBJ1-2; D not certain. CDR3 size: 13 residues. The V gene's germline CDR1 is SGHKS and CDR2 YYEKEE (reference sequence). Trimming removed 0 bases at V and 5 bases at J, with 8 bases between. The CDR3 region has the DNA TGTGCCAGCAGCTTGGAACAGTCTTATGGCTACACCTTC. This sequence encodes CASSLEQSYGYTF.

The gene calls are TRBV9 and TRBJ2-7, with 7 bases aligning to TRBD2. The CDR3 has 14 amino acids. V shed 4 bases and J 0 bases; nucleotides not matched to a gene: 4. The germline V gene encodes CDR1 SGDLS and CDR2 YYNGEE. CDR3 nucleotide sequence: TGTGCCAGCAGCCGTGGACTAGTCTCCTACGAGCAGTACTTC. This gives the protein CASSRGLVSYEQYF.

The chain carries TRBV6-5 and TRBJ2-5, with 7 bases matching TRBD2. The ends lost 6 bases at V and 1 base at J; junction bases unmatched: 5. This CDR3 has 14 residues. Germline lookup yields CDR1 MNHEY and CDR2 SVGAGI. The CDR3 is CASSPSGGQETQYF. CDR3 nucleotide sequence: TGTGCCAGCAGCCCGTCGGGGGGCCAAGAGACCCAGTACTTC.

The chain employs TRBV7-9 and TRBJ2-5; no reliable D call. The J call is doubtful: the DNA matches TRBJ2-7 better. Germline V gives CDR1 SEHNR, CDR2 FQNEAQ (reference sequence). This CDR3 is 14 amino acids long. The CDR3 region has the DNA TGTGCCAGCAGCTCCGTGACATCCACCTACGAGCAGTACTTC. This gives the protein CASSSVTSTYEQYF.